The 32 T cell receptor beta chains reported below all come from one sample, sequenced in a study of blood T cell repertoires in COVID-19. Sequenced by immunoSEQ multiplex PCR; TCRdb stores in-frame clones only, minus some. In the table there are approximately 240,000 clones, 70% to 90% of which are singletons. Sequencing was done on a sample of peripheral blood. Receptor source: a woman aged 18-29 years who had recovered from COVID-19.

The chain links TRBV18 to TRBJ2-1, with D unresolved. The CDR3 has 12 amino acids. V shed 1 base and J shed 10 bases, with 8 bases lying between them. CDR1 KGHSH and CDR2 LQKENI come from the germline V gene. This chain's CDR3 is CASSPRASEQFF. The CDR3 bases are TGTGCCAGCTCACCACGGGCTTCGGAGCAGTTCTTC.

CDR3 amino acids: CATSRGQGWDTEAFF. Here the CDR3 DNA reads TGTGCCACCAGCAGAGGCCAGGGATGGGACACTGAAGCTTTCTTT. The chain is built from TRBV15 and TRBJ1-1; tentatively, D is TRBD1 (5 bases). Trimming left V 1 base short and J 3 bases short, with 12 bases between. The CDR3 extends over 15 amino acids. Germline assignment: CDR1 LNHNV and CDR2 YYDKDF (reference sequence).

The rearrangement joins TRBV2 to TRBJ2-5, with D possibly being TRBD2 (7 bases). The V gene lost 7 bases and the J gene lost 5 bases, with 20 bases spanning the gap. The CDR3 is made up of 15 amino acids. CDR1 is SNHLY, CDR2 FYNNEI, per germline. DNA of the CDR3: TGTGCCAGCAAGGTTGAGTGGGGGGGCGATGAGACCCAGTACTTC. As protein: CASKVEWGGDETQYF.

This clone was counted only a few times. V and J are TRBV5-4 and TRBJ1-2; 7 nucleotides match TRBD1. The CDR3 runs 15 residues. CDR1 is SGHNT, CDR2 YYREEE, per germline (reference sequence). Germline trimming cut 4 bases from V and 4 bases from J; bases unmatched to any gene: 10. Here the CDR3 reads CASSPQGTNVYGYTF. CDR3 nucleotides: TGTGCCAGCAGCCCACAGGGGACCAATGTCTATGGCTACACCTTC.

V gene TRBV5-4 combines with J gene TRBJ2-3, with 11 bases fitting TRBD2. The CDR3 is 17 amino acids. The junction had 6 bases not matched to a gene; V was cut back by 1 base and J by 2 bases. Germline V gene data show CDR1 as SGHNT and CDR2 as YYREEE (reference sequence). The CDR3 nucleotides are TGTGCCAGCAGCTTGTTAGCGGGGGGGGGATCCACAGATACGCAGTATTTT. It codes for CASSLLAGGGSTDTQYF.

This clone appeared once. The rearrangement joins TRBV19 to TRBJ1-3; TRBD1 matches at 10 bases. After removal of 10 bases from V and 4 bases from J, the junction contained 4 bases not matched to a gene. The CDR3 covers 13 residues. CDR1 is LNHDA, CDR2 SQIVND, per germline (reference sequence). Written as DNA, the CDR3 is TGTGCCACAAGGGACAGGGGAGGAAACACCATATATTTT. It codes for CATRDRGGNTIYF.

The chain carries TRBV7-6 and TRBJ2-1, with a weak D call TRBD1 (5 bases). The CDR3 runs 12 residues. Germline assignment: CDR1 SGHVS and CDR2 FNYEAQ. V was pared by 2 bases and J by 6 bases, with 5 bases between. CDR3 sequence: CASSLQGNEQFF. For the CDR3, the DNA is TGTGCCAGCAGCTTACAGGGCAATGAGCAGTTCTTC.

The chain joins TRBV7-2 to TRBJ2-1; 13 bases fit TRBD2. The CDR3 consists of 15 residues. V was pared by 5 bases and J by 14 bases, with 12 bases of the junction left unmatched. The germline CDR1 and CDR2 sequences are SGHTA and FQGNSA. For the CDR3, the DNA is TGTGCCAGCAGCCTCCCGGGACTAGCGGGAACGATGAAGTTCTTC. Translation gives CASSLPGLAGTMKFF.

This chain connects TRBV2 to TRBJ2-3, with D hard to call. Trimming shortened V by 7 bases and J by 2 bases, and 10 bases separated the two germline ends. The CDR3 is made up of 13 amino acids. The germline V gene has CDR1 SNHLY and CDR2 FYNNEI. The CDR3 nucleotides are TGTGCCAGCATCCGGTTATACACAGATACGCAGTATTTT. It yields the protein CASIRLYTDTQYF.

This sequence joins TRBV18 and TRBJ2-2; D is possibly TRBD1 (5 bases). CDR1 is KGHSH and CDR2 is LQKENI in the germline V gene. CDR3 length: 15 amino acids. The V end lost 6 bases, the J end lost 4 bases, and 15 bases lay between the germline ends. CDR3 nucleotides: TGTGCCAGCTCCCAAAGCTGGACACCCACCGGGGAGCTGTTTTTT. Translation gives CASSQSWTPTGELFF.

The table lists this clone with a count of one. The CDR3 region has the DNA TGCGCCAGCAGCCAAGAGTGGGGCCTCCACTATGGCTACACCTTC. Amino acid sequence: CASSQEWGLHYGYTF. The chain uses TRBV4-3 and TRBJ1-2; D perhaps matches TRBD1 (5 bases). Trimming stripped 0 bases from V and 3 bases from J, with 11 bases between. CDR1 is LGHNA and CDR2 is YSLEER in the germline V gene. This CDR3 region has 15 residues.

The chain carries TRBV11-2 and TRBJ1-2, with D unclear. From germline, CDR1 is SGHAT and CDR2 FQNNGV. This CDR3 is 14 amino acids long. V lost 5 bases, J lost 5 bases, and 15 bases lay in between. The CDR3 DNA is TGTGCCAGCAGCCCCGGCGGTCAGTATTATGGCTACACCTTC. Translation gives CASSPGGQYYGYTF.

The J gene is TRBJ2-7, the V gene TRBV19; 14 bases match TRBD2. The ends lost 4 bases at V and 3 bases at J; junction bases unmatched: 2. Germline assignment: CDR1 LNHDA and CDR2 SQIVND (reference sequence). CDR3 length: 15 residues. As DNA, the CDR3 is TGTGCCAGTAGTACCGGACTAGCGGGAGGCTACGAGCAGTACTTC. It is translated as CASSTGLAGGYEQYF. Full variable domain (outside the CDR3, taken from reference TRBV19 and TRBJ2-7): DGGITQSPKYLFRKEGQNVTLSCEQNLNHDAMYWYRQDPGQGLRLIYYSQIVNDFQKGDIAEGYSVSREKKESFPLTVTSAQKNPTAFYLCASSTGLAGGYEQYFGPGTRLTVT.

V and J are TRBV9 and TRBJ1-1; possible D gene TRBD1, 5 bases. The germline V and J ends were trimmed by 0 bases and 8 bases, with 8 bases remaining between them. The CDR3 covers 12 residues. Germline V lookup: CDR1 SGDLS, CDR2 YYNGEE. CDR3: CASSVDPGEAFF. CDR3 nucleotides: TGTGCCAGCAGCGTAGACCCAGGGGAAGCTTTCTTT.

V is TRBV9 and J is TRBJ2-1; 9 nucleotides agree with TRBD2. This CDR3 is built from 15 residues. Losses at the gene ends were 6 bases for V and 6 bases for J; bases not matched to a gene: 10. Germline V gene lookup returns CDR1 SGDLS and CDR2 YYNGEE. CDR3 in DNA: TGTGCCAGCACCATTAGCGGGAGTAGGTCCAATGAGCAGTTCTTC. Residues: CASTISGSRSNEQFF.

CDR3 DNA sequence: TGTGCCAGCCAGGAGGGTCCGGCAGATACGCAGTATTTT. Translation gives CASQEGPADTQYF. The chain carries TRBV6-5 and TRBJ2-3; a possible D gene is TRBD2 (6 bases). Looked up from germline, CDR1 is MNHEY and CDR2 is SVGAGI. The CDR3 extends over 13 amino acids. The V and J ends lost 8 bases and 4 bases respectively, with 13 bases between them.

The V gene is TRBV14, the J gene TRBJ2-5; 8 bases are shared with TRBD1. This CDR3 comprises 17 residues. With 0 bases clipped from V and 4 bases from J, the junction kept 10 bases outside the gene matches. The V gene's germline CDR1 is SGHDN and CDR2 FVKESK. CDR3 sequence (DNA): TGTGCCAGCAGCCAAGAACAGGGACAGGTTCAAGGAGAGACCCAGTACTTC. Protein: CASSQEQGQVQGETQYF.

The J gene is TRBJ1-3, the V gene TRBV7-9; a weak D match, TRBD1 (6 bases). This CDR3 has 18 amino acids. V dropped 4 bases and J dropped 2 bases, with 21 bases sitting between them. Per germline, CDR1 SEHNR and CDR2 FQNEAQ (reference sequence). The CDR3 reads CASSSTEPRGYPGNTIYF. The CDR3 DNA sequence: TGTGCCAGCAGCTCCACTGAACCCAGGGGATATCCTGGAAACACCATATATTTT.

This chain uses TRBV7-2 with TRBJ1-5; a possible D gene is TRBD1 (6 bases). The CDR3 is 14 amino acids. Trimming removed 5 bases from V and 5 bases from J, with 13 bases in between. Germline V CDR1 and CDR2: SGHTA, FQGNSA. The CDR3 here is CASSQDSQYQPQHF. In DNA form, the CDR3 reads TGTGCCAGCAGCCAGGACAGTCAATATCAGCCCCAGCATTTT.

The chain recombines TRBV5-6 with TRBJ2-4; TRBD1 aligns across 7 bases. This CDR3 has 15 residues. CDR1 and CDR2 from the germline V gene are SGHDT and YYEEEE. With 2 bases clipped from V and 0 bases from J, the junction kept 2 bases outside the gene matches. The CDR3 spells CASSLQGLAKNIQYF. In DNA, the CDR3 is TGTGCCAGCAGCTTACAGGGGCTAGCCAAAAACATTCAGTACTTC.

V gene TRBV27 combines with J gene TRBJ2-1; TRBD2 matches 11 bases. V shed 6 bases, J shed 6 bases, and the junction held 7 bases outside the gene matches. The CDR3 is made up of 15 amino acids. Germline values: CDR1 MNHEY, CDR2 SMNVEV (reference sequence). The CDR3 bases are TGTGCCAGCAGCCCCGGGACTAGCGGAGCCAATGAGCAGTTCTTC. Translating gives CASSPGTSGANEQFF.

The genes are TRBV18 and TRBJ1-3; D is ambiguous. V was cut by 5 bases and J by 4 bases, with 18 bases left in between. The CDR3 covers 16 residues. CDR1 is KGHSH, CDR2 LQKENI, per germline. CDR3 DNA: TGTGCCAGCTCAGATCCGTCCGGGAACTCGGGAAACACCATATATTTT. The encoded protein is CASSDPSGNSGNTIYF.

This chain joins TRBV9 and TRBJ1-6; D unclear. From germline, CDR1 is SGDLS and CDR2 YYNGEE. The ends were cut back, 1 base at V and 12 bases at J, with 11 bases in the middle. The CDR3 is 13 residues long. For the CDR3, the DNA is TGTGCCAGCAGCGTACAAGGAGGTGGACCCCTCCACTTT. Translation: CASSVQGGGPLHF. Supplemented by reference TRBV9 and TRBJ1-6, the full variable domain reads DSGVTQTPKHLITATGQRVTLRCSPRSGDLSVYWYQQSLDQGLQFLIQYYNGEERAKGNILERFSAQQFPDLHSELNLSSLELGDSALYFCASSVQGGGPLHFGNGTRLTVT.

J is TRBJ2-1 and V is TRBV19; D perhaps matches TRBD1 (6 bases). There are 14 residues in the CDR3. CDR1 and CDR2 from the germline V gene are LNHDA and SQIVND (reference sequence). Trimming took 7 bases from V and 4 from J, leaving 14 bases between them. CDR3 sequence: CASTLQQGYNEQFF. In nucleotides, the CDR3 is TGTGCCAGTACCCTCCAACAGGGATACAATGAGCAGTTCTTC.

This chain links TRBV19 with TRBJ2-1; 11 nucleotides agree with TRBD2. The germline V gene has CDR1 LNHDA and CDR2 SQIVND (reference sequence). V was clipped by 8 bases and J by 4 bases; unmatched bases: 4. The CDR3 sequence is 14 residues long. The CDR3 protein is CASRIAGGYNEQFF. DNA of the CDR3: TGTGCCAGTCGAATAGCGGGAGGGTACAATGAGCAGTTCTTC.

This clone was detected only once. This chain uses TRBV7-9 with TRBJ1-2; unclear D gene. CDR1 SEHNR and CDR2 FQNEAQ come from the germline V gene (reference sequence). The CDR3 is made up of 12 amino acids. V lost 5 bases and J 2 bases, leaving 6 bases between the germline ends. For the CDR3, the DNA is TGTGCCAGCAGCGGAGAAAACTATGGCTACACCTTC. It codes for CASSGENYGYTF.

The J gene is TRBJ2-1, the V gene TRBV6-2 or TRBV6-3; perhaps TRBD2 as D (6 bases). Germline values: CDR1 MNHEY, CDR2 SVGEGT. The CDR3 runs to 17 residues. V was pared by 2 bases and J by 3 bases, with 17 bases between. In nucleotides, the CDR3 is TGTGCCAGCAGTTACACCCCCCCTGCGCGGGACTACAATGAGCAGTTCTTC. This sequence encodes CASSYTPPARDYNEQFF.

The rearrangement joins TRBV20-1 to TRBJ2-3; D remains ambiguous. V was cut by 3 bases and J by 10 bases, with 8 bases left in between. The CDR3 spans 10 residues. Per germline, CDR1 DFQATT and CDR2 SNEGSKA (reference sequence). The CDR3 sequence: CSASGGPQYF. CDR3 nucleotide sequence: TGCAGTGCTAGTGGCGGCCCGCAGTATTTT.

The chain joins TRBV19 to TRBJ2-1; 8 bases agree with TRBD2. V shed 2 bases and J 6 bases; nucleotides not matched to a gene: 6. Germline V CDR1 and CDR2: LNHDA, SQIVND (reference sequence). This CDR3 contains 15 residues. The CDR3 is CASSITSTSGNEQFF. The CDR3 DNA follows: TGTGCCAGTAGTATAACCTCCACTAGCGGCAATGAGCAGTTCTTC.

This chain connects TRBV25-1 to TRBJ2-5; 7 nucleotides align to TRBD2. With 1 base clipped from V and 4 bases from J, the junction kept 9 bases outside the gene matches. Germline-derived CDR1 and CDR2 are MGHDK and SYGVNS. The CDR3 contains 16 residues. CDR3 bases: TGTGCCAGCAGTGAATCCTTTGTGGGGAGGGGAGAGACCCAGTACTTC. Translating gives CASSESFVGRGETQYF.

The chain combines TRBV6-1 with TRBJ2-3; D may be TRBD1 (6 bases). CDR3 length: 16 amino acids. Per germline, CDR1 MNHNS and CDR2 SASEGT. The V end was cut by 0 bases, the J end by 2 bases, with 12 bases between. The CDR3 here is CASSEAQGVITDTQYF. DNA of the CDR3: TGTGCCAGCAGTGAAGCACAGGGAGTGATCACAGATACGCAGTATTTT.

CDR3 in amino acids: CSVRSRTEAFF. DNA for the CDR3: TGCAGCGTACGGTCGAGGACTGAAGCTTTCTTT. The chain has TRBV29-1 and TRBJ1-1; D is unresolved. Germline CDR1 is SQVTM and CDR2 is ANQGSEA. Trimming removed 6 bases at V and 5 bases at J, with 10 bases between. CDR3 length: 11 residues.